Below are 10 T cell receptor beta chains sequenced from a single sample in a study of T cells in pancreatic ductal adenocarcinoma. Measured with immunoSEQ multiplex PCR; TCRdb has only the in-frame clones, and not every one. The table includes approximately 97,000 clones, about 96% detected once. Surgery without prior neoadjuvant therapy was the treatment of the selected pancreatic ductal adenocarcinoma patients. The material sequenced was PBMCs. Source of these receptors: a human donor with pancreatic ductal adenocarcinoma.

V is TRBV5-1 and J is TRBJ2-1, with 10 bases matching TRBD2. CDR1 SGHRS and CDR2 YFSETQ come from the germline V gene. The V segment lost 3 bases and the J segment 6 bases; nucleotides outside the gene matches: 6. This CDR3 is built from 15 residues. The chain's CDR3 is CASSSLAGMTNEQFF. The DNA for the CDR3 is TGCGCCAGCAGCTCACTAGCGGGAATGACCAATGAGCAGTTCTTC.

The V and J genes are TRBV2 and TRBJ2-5, with 7 positions matching TRBD2. The V and J ends lost 9 bases and 3 bases, in that order; junction bases with no gene match: 4. The length of the CDR3 is 12 residues. The germline V gene has CDR1 SNHLY and CDR2 FYNNEI. The CDR3 is CASNRGEETQYF. CDR3 bases: TGTGCCAGTAACCGGGGGGAAGAGACCCAGTACTTC.

The CDR3 nucleotides are TGTGCCAGCTCACCAGGGGCGGTCACTGAAGCTTTCTTT. Residues: CASSPGAVTEAFF. V and J are TRBV18 and TRBJ1-1; a weak D match, TRBD1 (5 bases). V gave up 2 bases and J gave up 4 bases, with 8 bases separating them. CDR1 and CDR2 (germline): KGHSH, LQKENI. The CDR3 is 13 amino acids. Full variable domain (rest looked up from reference TRBV18 and TRBJ1-1): NAGVMQNPRHLVRRRGQEARLRCSPMKGHSHVYWYRQLPEEGLKFMVYLQKENIIDESGMPKERFSAEFPKEGPSILRIQQVVRGDSAAYFCASSPGAVTEAFFGQGTRLTVV.

The chain carries TRBV9 and TRBJ2-3, with 8 bases aligning to TRBD2. The germline gives CDR1 SGDLS, CDR2 YYNGEE. The V and J ends lost 4 bases and 4 bases, in that order; junction bases with no gene match: 2. The CDR3 has 13 amino acids. The CDR3 DNA follows: TGTGCCAGCAGCACCGGGGGGGCAGATACGCAGTATTTT. Translation: CASSTGGADTQYF.

This chain links TRBV7-9 with TRBJ1-1, with 7 bases matching TRBD1. The ends lost 5 bases at V and 8 bases at J; junction bases unmatched: 8. The V gene's germline CDR1 is SEHNR and CDR2 FQNEAQ (reference sequence). The CDR3 covers 13 residues. The CDR3 spells CASSLTQGQEAFF. The CDR3 bases are TGTGCCAGCAGCCTGACCCAGGGACAGGAAGCTTTCTTT.

A single count supports this clone. This chain connects TRBV2 to TRBJ2-1; D gene unclear. V lost 8 bases and J lost 5, with 7 bases in between. This CDR3 spans 11 amino acids. CDR1 and CDR2 (germline): SNHLY, FYNNEI. CDR3 nucleotide sequence: TGTGCCAGCGGGCCTCACAATGAGCAGTTCTTC. This sequence encodes CASGPHNEQFF. Full variable domain (remainder filled in from reference TRBV2 and TRBJ2-1): EPEVTQTPSHQVTQMGQEVILRCVPISNHLYFYWYRQILGQKVEFLVSFYNNEISEKSEIFDDQFSVERPDGSNFTLKIRSTKLEDSAMYFCASGPHNEQFFGPGTRLTVL.

The J gene is TRBJ2-6, the V gene TRBV5-3; 12 nucleotides agree with TRBD2. TRBV5-3 counts as an open reading frame of uncertain function. The CDR3 runs 19 residues. V lost 0 bases to trimming and J lost 0 bases; unmatched junction nucleotides: 4. The CDR3 nucleotides are TGTGCCAGAAGCTTGGGGGCTAGCGGGAGGGTCTCTGGGGCCAACGTCCTGACTTTC. Its translation: CARSLGASGRVSGANVLTF.

The V call is TRBV28, the J call TRBJ2-6, with D possibly matching TRBD1 (5 bases). The CDR3 is 14 residues long. V dropped 7 bases and J dropped 3 bases, with 10 bases sitting between them. Germline CDR1 MDHEN, CDR2 SYDVKM. The CDR3 sequence is CASNQGSGANVLTF. CDR3 sequence (DNA): TGTGCCAGCAACCAGGGTAGTGGGGCCAACGTCCTGACTTTC.

The rearrangement uses TRBV9 and TRBJ2-1, with TRBD2 matching 7 bases. Germline values: CDR1 SGDLS, CDR2 YYNGEE. The length of the CDR3 is 16 residues. The junction had 13 bases not matched to a gene; V was cut back by 1 base and J by 9 bases. The CDR3 here is CASSVFGASGGGEQFF. CDR3 coding DNA: TGTGCCAGCAGCGTATTCGGGGCTAGCGGAGGTGGTGAGCAGTTCTTC.

The chain uses TRBV29-1 and TRBJ2-7; D not resolved. Germline V lookup: CDR1 SQVTM, CDR2 ANQGSEA. CDR3 length equals 13 residues. Between the trimmed V and J ends, which lost 0 bases and 3 bases, there was a span of 9 bases. Here the CDR3 reads CSVEDPGRYEQYF. The CDR3 DNA reads as TGCAGCGTTGAAGATCCGGGTCGCTACGAGCAGTACTTC.